The 5 T cell receptor beta chains given below trace back to one sample, sequenced in a study of identical twins. TCRdb reprocessed the 5' RACE reads via MiXCR and lists one record per CDR3 protein. The sample has hundreds of thousands of distinct CDR3 sequences, roughly 6.2% seen once. The sequenced sample was naive T cells sorted from blood. These TCRs come from a man aged 18-30 years in good health.

This chain connects TRBV7-3 to TRBJ2-5; 10 positions agree with TRBD1. With 5 bases clipped from V and 5 bases from J, the junction kept 14 bases outside the gene matches. From germline, CDR1 is SGHTA and CDR2 FQGTGA. This CDR3 is 17 amino acids long. The chain's CDR3 is CASSNLPTGGEGETQYF. The CDR3 bases are TGTGCCAGCAGCAACCTCCCGACAGGGGGCGAGGGGGAGACCCAGTACTTC.

This clonotype was seen ten or more times. The rearrangement links TRBV29-1 to TRBJ2-1; TRBD2 matches 10 bases. The germline V gene has CDR1 SQVTM and CDR2 ANQGSEA. The CDR3 consists of 15 residues. The ends lost 4 bases at V and 6 bases at J; junction bases unmatched: 9. The CDR3 here is CSVGGLAGVINEQFF. CDR3 in DNA: TGCAGCGTTGGGGGCCTAGCGGGAGTTATCAATGAGCAGTTCTTC.

This clonotype came up many times. This chain uses TRBV10-2 with TRBJ1-3; D uncertain. There are 13 residues in the CDR3. Trimming shortened V by 2 bases and J by 3 bases, and 5 bases separated the two germline ends. Per germline, CDR1 WSHSY and CDR2 SAAADI. The CDR3 here is CASSESFGNTIYF. The CDR3 DNA follows: TGCGCCAGCAGTGAGAGTTTTGGAAACACCATATATTTT.

This clonotype was observed many times. The chain has TRBV29-1 and TRBJ2-5; 8 bases agree with TRBD1. The J segment lost 0 bases and the V segment lost 0 bases, leaving 6 bases of the junction unmatched. The germline V gene encodes CDR1 SQVTM and CDR2 ANQGSEA. The length of the CDR3 is 16 residues. The CDR3 protein is CSVEDHRQGYQETQYF. CDR3 DNA sequence: TGCAGCGTTGAAGATCACCGACAGGGGTACCAAGAGACCCAGTACTTC.

This clonotype was observed a few times. This chain connects TRBV3-1 to TRBJ2-1; D might be TRBD1 (7 bases). V shed 4 bases and J shed 12 bases, with 22 bases lying between them. Germline V gene lookup returns CDR1 LGHDT and CDR2 YNNKEL (reference sequence). This CDR3 region has 15 residues. As DNA, the CDR3 is TGTGCCAGCAGCCCCGAGGGGGCAGAGGAGGGCCCGCAGTTCTTC. Translated: CASSPEGAEEGPQFF.